The following is a TCR beta chain sequence with its context. Its antigen is unidentified. Produced via immunoSEQ multiplex PCR; TCRdb's table is partial and in-frame only. The profile shows fewer than 45,000 clones, 86% of them singletons. These data come from a study of T cell clones after liver transplantation. Study overall: TCRbeta sequencing after a pre-transplant mixed lymphocyte reaction identified graft-donor-reactive clones, later tracked in post-transplant blood. Until 12-24 months post-transplant, subjects got standard immunosuppression and no induction.

Study-level findings and limits: A larger donor-reactive than third-party decline suggested partial antigen-specific deletion.

CDR3 length: 15 residues. This sequence originates from a human patient who received a liver transplant. Some of these T cells may belong to the graft donor. The genes are TRBV21-1 and TRBJ1-1; the D segment call TRBD1 is taken from the table without a DNA check. TRBV21-1 is a pseudogene segment. The material sequenced was CD4+ T cells from blood, taken 24 months after liver transplant. The CDR3, as DNA: TGTGCCAGCGTCTGCAGGGGGCTTGAAAACACTGAAGCTTTCTTT. It specifies CASVCRGLENTEAFF.